This T cell receptor (beta chain) was sequenced in a study of OX40 agonist ivuxolimab in advanced cancers. For the study at large: Patients received ivuxolimab, an intravenous treatment, every 2 weeks at 0.01 to 10 mg/kg. Three patients had partial responses: one hepatocellular carcinoma, two cutaneous melanoma.

Of note for this clone: Its antigen is as yet unknown.

TCRdb's table, derived via immunoSEQ multiplex PCR, lists solely in-frame clones and lacks some. The data show tens of thousands of clones, less than 90% seen once. Whole-study results and caveats: In general, CD8+ T cells held more expanded clones than CD4+ did, on average.

Trimming stripped 5 bases from V and 2 bases from J, with 12 bases between. The CDR3 runs to 14 residues. Germline lookup yields CDR1 MNHNS and CDR2 SASEGT. Sequences were derived from CD4+ or CD8+ T cells sorted from blood, sampled in a trial of the OX40 agonist ivuxolimab. The chain has TRBV6-1 and TRBJ1-1; D is perhaps TRBD1 (6 bases). The TCR comes from an adult with an advanced solid tumor such as melanoma, head and neck, liver or kidney cancer. This CDR3 is CASSPTGPNTEAFF. The CDR3 DNA is TGTGCCAGCAGTCCCACAGGGCCTAACACTGAAGCTTTCTTT.